One T cell receptor (beta chain) is described in this entry. Antigen: not known. The sample belongs to a study of CD8 T cells in ankylosing spondylitis. Trimming shortened V by 3 bases and J by 4 bases, and 6 bases separated the two germline ends. CDR3 size: 11 residues. CDR1 DFQATT and CDR2 SNEGSKA come from the germline V gene (reference sequence). In making TCR beta libraries, quantitative 5'-RACE with molecular barcodes was used. Via MiXCR, TCRdb re-called the 5' RACE reads, giving one row per CDR3 protein. Altogether approximately 200,000 distinct CDR3 sequences are present, 9.5% to 15% being singletons, with the ten largest covering 16%. Notes on the study in general: Ankylosing spondylitis blood seemed to carry a telltale TCR beta motif made of several highly homologous variants. Earlier studies detected some motif variants in reactive arthritis synovial fluid and blood.

The genes are TRBV20-1 and TRBJ1-2; no firm D call. The sequence came from a male donor with ankylosing spondylitis or in good health (not recorded which). Material for sequencing was blood, either unsorted or a sorted T cell fraction (not recorded which). CDR3 bases: TGCAGTGCTAGGACAATCTATGGCTACACCTTC. Its translation is CSARTIYGYTF.